Reported below is one TCR beta chain. This sample is drawn from a study of T-cell memory formation after mild COVID-19. V lost 0 bases to trimming and J lost 4 bases; unmatched junction nucleotides: 5. This CDR3 is built from 17 residues. Looked up from germline, CDR1 is SGHRS and CDR2 is YFSETQ. Constant-segment primers served in 5'RACE that generated TCR alpha and TCR beta cDNA libraries bearing sample barcodes and UMIs. Via MiXCR, TCRdb re-called the 5' RACE reads, giving one row per CDR3 protein. This sample carries hundreds of thousands of distinct CDR3 sequences, roughly 17% of them seen once, and the ten largest clones take around a fifth.

The clonotype comes from a man aged 18-30 years who had mild COVID-19 (a few samples of this study predate the infection). Cell type and time point are not known. V gene TRBV5-1 combines with J gene TRBJ2-3; 13 nucleotides match TRBD2. The sequencing input was PBMCs or a T cell subset sorted from them (not recorded which). CDR3 in amino acids: CASSLALAGGPPDTQYF. CDR3 coding DNA: TGCGCCAGCAGCTTGGCACTAGCGGGGGGGCCACCAGATACGCAGTATTTT.